This passage covers 8 T cell receptor beta chains from one sample sequenced in a study of metastatic and nonmetastatic thyroid tumors. TCRdb reanalyzed the PCR reads via MiXCR. The sample shows roughly 61,000 clones, just over 4% of them seen only once. No treatment had been given to any patient before thyroid surgery. The sample taken for sequencing was blood. The receptors here all came from a female donor with papillary thyroid cancer or a benign thyroid nodule (not recorded which). Some clones in this sample may be carry-over from other donors' samples.

The chain links TRBV12-3 or TRBV12-4 to TRBJ1-5; D unclear. This CDR3 has 14 residues. V gave up 6 bases and J gave up 4 bases, with 13 bases separating them. CDR3: CASRSVGSNQPQHF. The CDR3 DNA sequence: TGTGCCAGCAGGTCGGTGGGATCAAATCAGCCCCAGCATTTT.

Ten or more counts support this clone. The genes are TRBV10-3 and TRBJ2-5; 7 bases agree with TRBD2. Germline CDR1 and CDR2: ENHRY and SYGVKD. There are 15 residues in the CDR3. The V segment lost 5 bases and the J segment 4 bases; nucleotides outside the gene matches: 10. The CDR3 reads CAISPATSEGETQYF. The CDR3, as DNA: TGTGCCATCAGTCCCGCAACTAGCGAAGGAGAGACCCAGTACTTC.

The genes are TRBV4-2 and TRBJ2-3; D may match TRBD1 or TRBD2 (5 bases each). V was cut by 4 bases and J by 0 bases, with 17 bases left in between. This CDR3 contains 17 residues. The V gene's germline CDR1 is LGHNA and CDR2 YNFKEQ. Written as DNA, the CDR3 is TGTGCCAGCAGCCCAGGAAGGAGGACAACTAGCACAGATACGCAGTATTTT. This encodes CASSPGRRTTSTDTQYF.

The genes are TRBV4-1 and TRBJ2-5; D not certain. Germline values: CDR1 MGHRA, CDR2 YSYEKL. Deletions cut 4 bases from V and 2 bases from J, with 20 bases between. This CDR3 is built from 17 residues. CDR3 bases: TGCGCCAGCAGCCCTAACAAAAATGACGCGACACAAGAGACCCAGTACTTC. Translation gives CASSPNKNDATQETQYF.

This clone has ten or more counts. The J gene is TRBJ2-4, the V gene TRBV19; either TRBD1 or TRBD2 may supply D (5 bases each). The length of the CDR3 is 15 residues. CDR1 LNHDA and CDR2 SQIVND come from the germline V gene (reference sequence). Between the trimmed V and J ends, which lost 5 bases and 3 bases, there was a span of 14 bases. Here the CDR3 DNA reads TGTGCCAGTAGTCCTCCGGGACCCTTCAAAAACATTCAGTACTTC. Protein sequence: CASSPPGPFKNIQYF.

At least ten counts were recorded for this clone. V is TRBV28 and J is TRBJ2-7; D is perhaps TRBD2 (5 bases). From germline, CDR1 is MDHEN and CDR2 SYDVKM. This CDR3 region has 13 residues. V was pared by 10 bases and J by 0 bases, with 13 bases between. The CDR3 sequence is CATEGSHSYEQYF. For the CDR3, the DNA is TGTGCCACTGAGGGATCGCACTCCTACGAGCAGTACTTC. Full variable domain (rest looked up from reference TRBV28 and TRBJ2-7): DVKVTQSSRYLVKRTGEKVFLECVQDMDHENMFWYRQDPGLGLRLIYFSYDVKMKEKGDIPEGYSVSREKKERFSLILESASTNQTSMYLCATEGSHSYEQYFGPGTRLTVT.

This clone was seen ten or more times. The J gene is TRBJ2-5, the V gene TRBV7-9; tentative D call: TRBD2 (6 bases). This CDR3 is built from 13 residues. The germline V gene encodes CDR1 SEHNR and CDR2 FQNEAQ (reference sequence). V lost 7 bases, J lost 3 bases, and 12 bases lay in between. Here the CDR3 reads CASTNGGEETQYF. CDR3 coding DNA: TGTGCCAGCACCAACGGGGGAGAAGAGACCCAGTACTTC.

This clone was observed at least ten times. The rearrangement joins TRBV7-3 to TRBJ2-2; 10 nucleotides match TRBD2. The V and J ends lost 5 bases and 1 base, in that order; junction bases with no gene match: 1. Germline-derived CDR1 and CDR2 are SGHTA and FQGTGA. This CDR3 is built from 15 residues. The CDR3 here is CASSRTSGNTGELFF. The CDR3 DNA follows: TGTGCCAGCAGCCGGACTAGCGGGAACACCGGGGAGCTGTTTTTT.